This T cell receptor beta chain was recorded in a study of blood T cell repertoires in COVID-19. Study summary: COVID-19 samples, acute and convalescent, were from the United States, Italy and Spain. T cells, B-cell-depleted T cells, or PBMCs provided the cDNA or gDNA that served as material.

In the source study's methods: Estimated nucleated cell counts came from reference gene primer amplification. Measured with immunoSEQ multiplex PCR; TCRdb has only the in-frame clones, and not every one. V, J and clone size reflect that table, while D and trimming were determined from the DNA. The repertoire includes 53,000 or so clones, roughly 89% of them detected once, and 10% to 15% sits in the top ten. After removal of 2 bases from V and 0 bases from J, the junction contained 2 bases not matched to a gene. There are 16 residues in the CDR3. The germline V gene has CDR1 MNHNS and CDR2 SASEGT. What was sequenced was peripheral blood. The TCR originated in a man at least 80 years old with acute or convalescent COVID-19. The rearrangement joins TRBV6-1 to TRBJ2-3; 10 nucleotides align to TRBD2. Here the CDR3 reads CASSEFSGGSTDTQYF. The CDR3, as DNA: TGTGCCAGCAGTGAATTTAGCGGGGGGAGCACAGATACGCAGTATTTT.